This record concerns one T cell receptor beta chain sequence. Antigen: not known. Repertoires were generated with immunoSEQ multiplex PCR, while TCRdb's copy carries only in-frame clones and drops some. Among 35,000 to 45,000 clones listed, over 75% were seen once. This sample stems from a study of lymphopenia after photon versus proton radiotherapy. Study-level points and caveats: Post-nadir TCR diversity decline inversely tracked overall survival among those who died. Oligoclonal CD8+ Temra expansion after nadir drove photon patients' diversity drop. Photon-treated patients lost naive T cells and TCR diversity; proton-treated stayed stable. Survival link was tested only in deceased patients; proton benefit remains a possibility.

This CDR3 is 13 amino acids long. Trimming shortened V by 0 bases and J by 2 bases, and 3 bases separated the two germline ends. Germline V gene sequence: CDR1 LNHDA, CDR2 SQIVND (reference sequence). The chain is built from TRBV19 and TRBJ2-3; no clear D. The source material was peripheral blood, sampled from a patient treated with proton-based radiotherapy. This TCR came from a woman aged 70-85 years with pancreatic cancer. This CDR3 is CASSIDLTDTQYF. As DNA, the CDR3 is TGTGCCAGTAGTATAGACCTCACAGATACGCAGTATTTT.